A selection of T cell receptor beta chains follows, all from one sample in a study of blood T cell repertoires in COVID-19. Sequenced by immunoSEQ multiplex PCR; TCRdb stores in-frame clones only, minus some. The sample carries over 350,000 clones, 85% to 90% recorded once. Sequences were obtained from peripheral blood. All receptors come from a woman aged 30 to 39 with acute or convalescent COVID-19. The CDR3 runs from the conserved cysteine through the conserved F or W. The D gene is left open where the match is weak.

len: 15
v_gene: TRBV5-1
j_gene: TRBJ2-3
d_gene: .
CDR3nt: TGCGCCAGCAGCTTGGGACAGGTCAGCGCAGATACGCAGTATTTT
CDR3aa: CASSLGQVSADTQYF

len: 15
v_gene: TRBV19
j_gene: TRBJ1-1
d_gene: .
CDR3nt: TGTGCCAGTAGTATCGAGCAGGGTAGGTACACTGAAGCTTTCTTT
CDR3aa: CASSIEQGRYTEAFF

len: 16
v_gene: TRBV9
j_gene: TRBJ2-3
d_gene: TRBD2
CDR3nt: TGTGCCAGCAGCAAATCGAGCGGGGAAAGCACAGATACGCAGTATTTT
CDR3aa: CASSKSSGESTDTQYF

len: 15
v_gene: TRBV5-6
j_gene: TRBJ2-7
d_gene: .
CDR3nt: TGTGCCAGCAGCTTGTATCAGGCTAGCTTCTACGAGCAGTACTTC
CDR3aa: CASSLYQASFYEQYF

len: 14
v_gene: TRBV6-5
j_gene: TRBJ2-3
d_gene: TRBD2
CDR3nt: TGTGCCAGCAGTTACGGCGGGGGGGCGGATACGCAGTATTTT
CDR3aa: CASSYGGGADTQYF

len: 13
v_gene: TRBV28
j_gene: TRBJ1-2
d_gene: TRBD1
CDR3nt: TGTGCCAGCAATTCACAGGGGGCGGGTGGCTACACCTTC
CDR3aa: CASNSQGAGGYTF

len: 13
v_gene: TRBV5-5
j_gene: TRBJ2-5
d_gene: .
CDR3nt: TGTGCCAGCAGCTTTGGATCGGGGGAGACCCAGTACTTC
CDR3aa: CASSFGSGETQYF

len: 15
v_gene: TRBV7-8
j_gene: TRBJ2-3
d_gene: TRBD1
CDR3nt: TGTGCCAGCAGTCGGGACAGGGTAGGCACAGATACGCAGTATTTT
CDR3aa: CASSRDRVGTDTQYF

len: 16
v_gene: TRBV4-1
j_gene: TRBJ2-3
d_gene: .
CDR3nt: TGCGCCAGCAGCCAAGAGGAGGACGGGAGCACAGATACGCAGTATTTT
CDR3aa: CASSQEEDGSTDTQYF

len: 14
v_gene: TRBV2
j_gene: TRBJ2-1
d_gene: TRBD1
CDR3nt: TGTGCCAGCAGTGGACAGGGGGTAAGCGGTGAGCAGTTCTTC
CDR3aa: CASSGQGVSGEQFF

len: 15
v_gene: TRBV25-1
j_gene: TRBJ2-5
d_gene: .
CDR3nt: TGTGCCAGCAGGGACTTCAAATTAAATGGGGAGACCCAGTACTTC
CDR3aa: CASRDFKLNGETQYF

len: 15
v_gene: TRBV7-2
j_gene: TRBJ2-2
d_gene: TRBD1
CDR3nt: TGTGCCAGCAGCCGGGGACAGGGGAGTACCGGGGAGCTGTTTTTT
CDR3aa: CASSRGQGSTGELFF

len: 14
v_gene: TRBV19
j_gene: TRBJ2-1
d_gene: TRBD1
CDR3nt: TGTGCCAGTAGTACTACAGGGGGCGGGAATGAGCAGTTCTTC
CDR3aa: CASSTTGGGNEQFF

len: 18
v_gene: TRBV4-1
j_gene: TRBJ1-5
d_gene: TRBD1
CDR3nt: TGCGCCAGCAGCCAAGCGGTCGGACAGGGGGTAAACAATCAGCCCCAGCATTTT
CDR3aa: CASSQAVGQGVNNQPQHF

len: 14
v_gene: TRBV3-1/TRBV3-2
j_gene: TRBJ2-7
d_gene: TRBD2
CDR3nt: TGTGCCAGCAGCCAAGGACTAGCGGTCTACGAGCAGTACTTC
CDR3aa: CASSQGLAVYEQYF

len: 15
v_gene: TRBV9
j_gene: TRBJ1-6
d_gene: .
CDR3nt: TGTGCCAGCAGCGTCGGGGTAGAAAATAATTCACCCCTCCACTTT
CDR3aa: CASSVGVENNSPLHF

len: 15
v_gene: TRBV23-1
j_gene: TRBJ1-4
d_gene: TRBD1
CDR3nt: TGCGCCCGCACAGAGGCCAGGGGGCAAAATGAAAAACTGTTTTTT
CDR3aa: CARTEARGQNEKLFF

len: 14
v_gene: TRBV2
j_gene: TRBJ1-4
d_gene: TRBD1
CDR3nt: TGTGCCAGCAGTGACAGGGGGTCGAATGAAAAACTGTTTTTT
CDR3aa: CASSDRGSNEKLFF

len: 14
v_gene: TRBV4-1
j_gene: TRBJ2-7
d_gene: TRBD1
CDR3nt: TGCGCCAGCAGCCCCGGACAGGTTCCCTACGAGCAGTACTTC
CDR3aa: CASSPGQVPYEQYF

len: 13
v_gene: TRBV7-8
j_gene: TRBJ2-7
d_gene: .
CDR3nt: TGTGCCAGCAGCATGGACAAGCACTACGAGCAGTACTTC
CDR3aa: CASSMDKHYEQYF

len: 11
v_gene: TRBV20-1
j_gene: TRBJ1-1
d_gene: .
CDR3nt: TGCAGTGCTAGTTCGGTTACTGAAGCTTTCTTT
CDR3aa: CSASSVTEAFF

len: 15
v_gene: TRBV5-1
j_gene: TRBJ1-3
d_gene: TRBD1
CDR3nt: TGCGCCAGCAGCTCGGGGACAGGGGCTGGAAACACCATATATTTT
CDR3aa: CASSSGTGAGNTIYF

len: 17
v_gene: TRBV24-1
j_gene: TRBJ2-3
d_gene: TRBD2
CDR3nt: TGTGCCACCAGTGATACCCTACTACTAGCGGGGGACGATACGCAGTATTTT
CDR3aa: CATSDTLLLAGDDTQYF

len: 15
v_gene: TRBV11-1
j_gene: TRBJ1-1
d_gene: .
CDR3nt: TGTGCCAGCAGCTTAGATGAGTACTCGGACACTGAAGCTTTCTTT
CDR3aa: CASSLDEYSDTEAFF

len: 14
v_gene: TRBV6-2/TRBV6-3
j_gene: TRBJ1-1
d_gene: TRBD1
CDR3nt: TGTGCCAGCAGTTACGGGACAGGAACCTATGAAGCTTTCTTT
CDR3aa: CASSYGTGTYEAFF

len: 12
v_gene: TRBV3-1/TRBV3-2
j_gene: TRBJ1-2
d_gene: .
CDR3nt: TGTGCCAGCAGCCAATCGTCCTATGGCTACACCTTC
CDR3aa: CASSQSSYGYTF

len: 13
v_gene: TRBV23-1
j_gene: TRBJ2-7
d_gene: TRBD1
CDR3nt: TGCGCCAGCATGACAGGGTCCGCTTACGAGCAGTACTTC
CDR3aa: CASMTGSAYEQYF

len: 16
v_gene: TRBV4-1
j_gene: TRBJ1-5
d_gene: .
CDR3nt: TGCGCCAGCAGCCAAGGGCCGACAGCTAGCAATCAGCCCCAGCATTTT
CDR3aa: CASSQGPTASNQPQHF

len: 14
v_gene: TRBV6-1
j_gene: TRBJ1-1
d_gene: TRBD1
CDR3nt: TGTGCCAGCAGTGACGGGACAGGGTACACTGAAGCTTTCTTT
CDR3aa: CASSDGTGYTEAFF

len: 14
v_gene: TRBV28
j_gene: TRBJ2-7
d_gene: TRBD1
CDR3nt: TGTGCCAGCAGTTTGAGGGACAGGGGCTACGAGCAGTACTTC
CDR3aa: CASSLRDRGYEQYF

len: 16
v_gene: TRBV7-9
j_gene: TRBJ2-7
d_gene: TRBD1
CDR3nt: TGTGCCAGCAGCTCAACTTCCGGGACAGGGTTACTTGAGCAGTACTTC
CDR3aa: CASSSTSGTGLLEQYF

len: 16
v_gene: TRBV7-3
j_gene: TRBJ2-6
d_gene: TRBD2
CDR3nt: TGTGCCAGCAGCTTTTCTAGCGGCTCTGGGGCCAACGTCCTGACTTTC
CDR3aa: CASSFSSGSGANVLTF